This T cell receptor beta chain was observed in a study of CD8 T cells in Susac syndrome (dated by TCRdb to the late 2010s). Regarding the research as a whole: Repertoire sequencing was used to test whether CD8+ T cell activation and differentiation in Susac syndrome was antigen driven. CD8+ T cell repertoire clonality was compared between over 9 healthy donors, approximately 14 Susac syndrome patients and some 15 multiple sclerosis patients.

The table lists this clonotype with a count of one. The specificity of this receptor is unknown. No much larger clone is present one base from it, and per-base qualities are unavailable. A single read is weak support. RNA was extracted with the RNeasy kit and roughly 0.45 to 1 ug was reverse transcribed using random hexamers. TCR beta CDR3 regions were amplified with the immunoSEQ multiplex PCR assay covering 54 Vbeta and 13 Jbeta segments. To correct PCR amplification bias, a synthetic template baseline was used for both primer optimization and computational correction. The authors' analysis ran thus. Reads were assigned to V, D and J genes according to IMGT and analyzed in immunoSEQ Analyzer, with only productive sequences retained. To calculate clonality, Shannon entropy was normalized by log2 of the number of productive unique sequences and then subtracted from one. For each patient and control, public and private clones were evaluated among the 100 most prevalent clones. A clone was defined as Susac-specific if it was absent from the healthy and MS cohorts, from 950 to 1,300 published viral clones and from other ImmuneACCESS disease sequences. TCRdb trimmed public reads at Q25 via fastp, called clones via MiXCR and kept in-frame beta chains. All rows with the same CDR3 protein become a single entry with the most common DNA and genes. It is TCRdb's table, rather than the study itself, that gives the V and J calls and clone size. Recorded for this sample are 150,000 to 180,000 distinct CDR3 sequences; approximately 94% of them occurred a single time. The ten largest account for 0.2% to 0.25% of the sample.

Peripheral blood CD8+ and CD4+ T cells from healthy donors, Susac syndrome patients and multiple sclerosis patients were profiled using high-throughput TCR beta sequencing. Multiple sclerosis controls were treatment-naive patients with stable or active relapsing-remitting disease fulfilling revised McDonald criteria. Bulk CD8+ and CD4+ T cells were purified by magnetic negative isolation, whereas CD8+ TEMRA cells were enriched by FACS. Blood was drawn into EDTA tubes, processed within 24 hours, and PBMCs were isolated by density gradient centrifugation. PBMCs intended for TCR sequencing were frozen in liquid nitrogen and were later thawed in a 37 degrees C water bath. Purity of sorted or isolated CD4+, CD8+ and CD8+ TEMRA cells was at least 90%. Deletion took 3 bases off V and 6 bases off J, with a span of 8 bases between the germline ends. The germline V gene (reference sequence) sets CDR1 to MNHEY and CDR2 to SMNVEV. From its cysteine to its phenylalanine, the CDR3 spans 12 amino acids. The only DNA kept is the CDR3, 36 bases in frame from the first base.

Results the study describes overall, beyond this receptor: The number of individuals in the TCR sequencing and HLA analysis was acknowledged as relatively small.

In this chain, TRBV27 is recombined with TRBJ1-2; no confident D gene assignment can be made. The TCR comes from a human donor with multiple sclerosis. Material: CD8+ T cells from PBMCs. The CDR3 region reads CASSFSGNGYTF. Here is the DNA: TGTGCCAGCAGTTTTAGTGGGAATGGCTACACCTTC.